The subject of this entry is one TCR beta chain. Antigen specificity is unknown. The CDR3 covers 15 residues. With 2 bases clipped from V and 2 bases from J, the junction kept 2 bases outside the gene matches. CDR1 and CDR2 from the germline V gene are MGHRA and YSYEKL. On each TCR cDNA molecule, a unique molecular identifier was present. TCRdb independently ran MiXCR on the 5' RACE reads; one entry per CDR3 protein. The table lists tens of thousands of distinct CDR3 sequences, approximately 13% of them singletons. Time point of the sample: sample taken at primary tumor resection. Whole RNA from tumor, nontumor lung or frozen PBMC was sequenced unsorted. Samples came from 72 TRACERx patients with untreated early-stage lung cancer. The sample comes from a study of spatial heterogeneity in lung cancer. Study-wide background: Sequencing consistently turned up more beta-chain sequences than alpha-chain sequences.

Notes on the study in general: Ubiquitous expanded tumor TCRs showed up in blood more at resection than follow-up.

The clonotype comes from a male donor with early-stage non-small cell lung cancer. Here the sequenced sample was PBMCs, taken at surgery. This rearrangement joins TRBV4-1 to TRBJ2-3, with 9 bases aligning to TRBD1. The CDR3 nucleotides read TGCGCCAGCAGCCAATGGGACAGGGACACAGATACGCAGTATTTT. Protein: CASSQWDRDTDTQYF.